This TCR beta chain emerged from a study of blood T cell repertoires in COVID-19 (dated by TCRdb to the early 2020s). For the wider study: Samples from collaborators originated in the United States, Italy and Spain and spanned both the acute and convalescent phases of COVID-19. The prospective study material was composed of cDNA or gDNA derived from T cells, B-cell-depleted T cells, or PBMCs. Deeply sampled blood TCRbeta repertoires from subjects exposed to, actively infected with, or recovered from COVID-19 were included in the dataset. A freely available public database, intended as a resource for researchers studying the immune response to SARS-CoV-2, is where the repertoires were released. The samples were drawn from two sources: the first 160 participants of the ongoing ImmuneRACE study, and approximately 1,300 subjects contributed by 6 global collaborators. Nearly every sample came with metadata listing a de-identified subject ID, COVID-19 status, age in years and sex. Where HLA class I and class II types were available, the types were taken from metadata supplied by the sample provider, not from assay-based typing.

The paper's findings and limits, for the study overall: The amount of clinical and demographic metadata varied by source and participant and was provided uncurated.

According to the germline V gene, CDR1 reads SGHRS and CDR2 reads YFSETQ. The CDR3 sequence holds 13 residues, the cysteine and phenylalanine included. The retained sequence is limited to the CDR3, 39 bases, with the frame set at the first base. Cut back by 4 bases and 5 bases, the V and J ends lie 7 bases apart. This clone was found once. The antigen it binds to is not known. No clone much larger than this one lies a single base away; base qualities are absent. The immunoSEQ Assay, a bias-controlled multiplex PCR, was used to amplify TCRbeta CDR3 regions from genomic DNA. The published analysis was carried out like this. The number of nucleated cells in each sample was estimated from the amplification of reference gene primers within the assay. To quantify the absolute abundance of each unique TCRbeta CDR3 rearrangement, sequence reads were collapsed and filtered. Productive Simpson clonality was computed per sample as the square root of Simpson's diversity index over productive rearrangements. TCRdb re-hosts the immuneACCESS table, in-frame sequences only. Its copies lack some clones; in the studies checked, an unresolved V gene accounts for under half of them, and the cause for the rest is not known. V and J calls and clone size are given by that table; D and trimming were obtained from the DNA. Present in this sample are hundreds of thousands of clones, approximately 84% of which were seen just once. More than 1.5% of the sample belongs to the ten largest clones.

Enrolling through a virtual design, the prospective study's participants ranged in age from roughly 18 to 90 years and lived across roughly 24 United States geographic areas. In the prospective study, participants were assigned to cohorts based on the clinical history participants reported in a screening survey and a study questionnaire. Recovered participants in ImmuneRACE Cohort 3 were defined as having two consecutive negative NP/OP PCR tests, clearance from a healthcare professional, or resolution of symptoms. In the prospective study, whole blood, serum and a nasopharyngeal or oropharyngeal swab were collected from each participant by mobile phlebotomists. Additional blood draws and questionnaires over an approximately 2-month period could optionally be provided by prospective study participants. Prospective study blood samples were shipped either frozen or at room temperature before DNA extraction.

The source material was PBMCs or T cells enriched from blood (not recorded which). This clonotype originated in a man between 35 and 55 years old who had recovered from COVID-19. The chain links TRBV5-1 with TRBJ1-6; there is no confident call for the D gene. The nucleotide sequence reads as follows: TGCGCCAGCAGCGGAGCTAATAATTCACCCCTCCACTTT. Its translation is CASSGANNSPLHF. With the rest looked up from the reference TRBV5-1 and TRBJ1-6 genes rather than sequenced, the full variable domain is KAGVTQTPRYLIKTRGQQVTLSCSPISGHRSVSWYQQTPGQGLQFLFEYFSETQRNKGNFPGRFSGRQFSNSRSEMNVSTLELGDSALYLCASSGANNSPLHFGNGTRLTVT.